This TCR beta chain was recovered during a study of Ad26.COV2.S vaccination and SARS-CoV-2 variants (dated by TCRdb to about 2021). Turning to the overall study: Donors in the vaccine arm were drawn from COV1001, a phase I-IIa trial of Ad26.COV2.S in healthy adults that was multicentre, randomized, double-blind and placebo-controlled. Participants in the trial were split at random into five groups of five each, receiving low-dose or high-dose Ad26.COV2.S once or twice, or else placebo on both occasions. Throughout the experiments and outcome assessment, investigators stayed blinded to trial group allocation. TCRbeta repertoire sequencing was used to assess the specificity and breadth of SARS-CoV-2-reactive T cell receptors after Ad26.COV2.S vaccination. Ad26.COV2.S was administered intramuscularly at a dose of 5x10^10 or 1x10^11 viral particles, either as one shot or as two shots given 56 days apart. The TCR-sequenced set comprised about 32 samples: about 19 Ad26.COV2.S vaccine recipients, 5 placebo recipients and 8 SARS-CoV-2 convalescent individuals. The study at large found these results: According to the authors, total T cell responses may have been underestimated by the TCR breadth and depth analyses. Ad26.COV2.S recipients had higher spike-specific TCR breadth than placebo recipients (P = 0.0014). After vaccination, spike-specific CD8+ and CD4+ T cell responses were reported to show substantial breadth. Comparable non-spike TCR breadth was observed between vaccine and placebo recipients, consistent with only spike being contained in the vaccine. The study was not powered for comparison of responses between vaccine doses or regimens.

This sample's treatment or condition label indicates: roughly 18 received Ad26.COV2.S at low or high dose, single or two shots; 5 received placebo; per-sample allocation not given. For vaccine and placebo recipients, repertoires were sequenced using samples collected on day 63 after the first injection. In Cohort 1b, 25 to 30 adults aged 18-55 years were enrolled at a single site in Boston, USA, between 29 July and 7 August 2020. As a vaccine, Ad26.COV2.S was a replication-incompetent adenovirus type 26 vector that expressed a prefusion-stabilized SARS-CoV-2 spike protein derived from the original Wuhan strain. At the junction V is shortened by 1 base and J by 2 bases, with 12 bases in between. From the germline V gene, CDR1 is SGHTS and CDR2 is YDEGEE. The CDR3 measures 15 amino acids from cysteine to phenylalanine. Left in the record is the CDR3 DNA by itself, 45 bases read in frame from the first base.

TCRbeta CDR3 regions were sequenced with the immunoSEQ Assay. After extraction, genomic DNA underwent amplification by bias-controlled multiplex PCR, followed by high-throughput sequencing. The study's processing was this. To quantify the absolute abundance of each unique TCRbeta CDR3 region, sequences were collapsed and filtered. T cell fraction was estimated by normalizing TCRbeta template counts to usable DNA, with usable DNA measured through amplification of reference genes found in all nucleated cells. Repertoire TCRs were annotated as SARS-CoV-2-specific when V gene, CDR3 amino acid sequence and J gene were exactly matched to a known reactive TCR set. The reference SARS-CoV-2 TCR set came from MIRA and was filtered for enrichment in COVID-19-positive ImmuneCODE repertoires, removing public or cross-reactive TCRs. Based on the MIRA antigens, annotated TCRs were further analysed at the level of specific ORF or position within ORF. Breadth was defined as the number of annotated unique rearrangements divided by the total number of unique productive rearrangements, and depth was defined as the summed frequency of the annotated unique rearrangements. Group comparisons of TCR breadth used two-sided Wilcoxon rank-sum tests. TCRdb took this table from immuneACCESS and kept in-frame rearrangements with V and J called. Such tables lack part of the clones; where checked against another copy, unresolved V genes explain under half of the gap, and the rest is unexplained. V and J calls plus clone size are reproduced from that table; the DNA served to infer D and trimming. For this sample the table gives fewer than 800,000 clones, of which around 92% were detected only once. About 1.5% of the sample comes from the top ten.

Turning to this clone: Its antigen target is currently unknown. No base quality values were provided; no much bigger clone lies one nucleotide off.

The chain couples TRBV5-8 to TRBJ1-1; the D gene identity is not certain. This sequence was found in a person aged 18-60 years who received the Ad26.COV2.S COVID-19 vaccine or a placebo. This specimen consisted of peripheral blood, obtained in a trial of Ad26.COV2.S vaccine versus placebo. The nucleotides read TGTGCCAGCAGCTTGCTTGGCAGGCCTAACACTGAAGCTTTCTTT. Its protein product is CASSLLGRPNTEAFF.